The 20 T cell receptor beta chains presented below share a single source sample, sequenced in a study of T cells after yellow fever vaccination. Using its own MiXCR run on the 5' RACE reads, TCRdb lists one record per CDR3 protein. This table holds 150,000 to 200,000 distinct CDR3 sequences, around 9.7% found once. Sequences were derived from CD8+ T cells sorted from PBMCs, sampled 45 days after the yellow fever booster vaccination. The receptors here all came from a man aged 18 to 30 who received the YFV17D yellow fever vaccine.

Turning to this clonotype: This is likely a read error, given that the CDR3 carries no conserved phenylalanine or tryptophan at its end. No DNA is shown, since the ends of the CDR3 on it are uncertain; the CDR3 is the one TCRdb lists. The J gene is TRBJ2-7, the V gene TRBV6-2 or TRBV6-3; the D segment call TRBD1 is taken from the table without a DNA check. CDR1 is MNHEY, CDR2 SVGEGT, per germline. The CDR3 extends over 12 residues, inclusive of both ends. The CDR3 protein is CASSHDTLSLVG.

The CDR3 loop is CASSSRSGGLTDTQYF. For the CDR3, the DNA is TGTGCCAGCAGCTCCCGTAGCGGGGGGCTCACAGATACGCAGTATTTT. V usage is TRBV6-2 or TRBV6-3 and J usage is TRBJ2-3; 10 bases fit TRBD2. The CDR3 totals 16 residues. V dropped 6 bases and J dropped 2; count of bases not matched to a gene: 8. Germline CDR1 and CDR2: MNHEY and SVGEGT.

The CDR3 DNA reads TGTGCCAGCAGTGGGGCCAGGGCCTTGTACAATGAGCAGTTCTTC. It encodes CASSGARALYNEQFF. The J gene is TRBJ2-1, the V gene TRBV25-1; weak D call: TRBD1 (5 bases). Germline V gene lookup returns CDR1 MGHDK and CDR2 SYGVNS. The CDR3 contains 15 residues. V was pared by 4 bases and J by 4 bases, with 14 bases between.

This clonotype appeared a few times. The chain is built from TRBV6-2 or TRBV6-3 and TRBJ1-6, with a weak D call TRBD1 (6 bases). Germline loops: CDR1 MNHEY, CDR2 SVGEGT. The V gene lost 5 bases and the J gene lost 4 bases, with 12 bases spanning the gap. The CDR3 runs 15 residues. DNA of the CDR3: TGTGCCAGCAGTCCCACGGGGGCTTATAATTCACCCCTCCACTTT. Its translation is CASSPTGAYNSPLHF.

This clonotype was picked up a small number of times. The chain uses TRBV7-8 and TRBJ2-1, with TRBD1 matching over 9 bases. V lost 5 bases and J lost 5; bases outside the gene matches: 10. This CDR3 spans 16 amino acids. Germline V gives CDR1 SGHVS, CDR2 FQNEAQ. CDR3 amino acids: CASSVRDREVHNEQFF. In nucleotides, the CDR3 is TGTGCCAGCAGCGTTCGGGACAGGGAAGTTCACAATGAGCAGTTCTTC.

This clonotype appeared a few times. The chain recombines TRBV5-6 with TRBJ2-7; D is possibly TRBD1 (5 bases). The CDR3 has 16 amino acids. The germline CDR1 and CDR2 sequences are SGHDT and YYEEEE. V lost 3 bases, J lost 3 bases, and 19 bases lay in between. CDR3 sequence: CASSSNAFAGNYEQYV. Written as DNA, the CDR3 is TGTGCCAGCAGCTCAAACGCCTTCGCAGGGAACTACGAGCAGTACGTC.

This chain uses TRBV27 with TRBJ1-1, with unresolved D. This CDR3 is built from 13 residues. Trimming cost V 1 base and J 4 bases, with 7 bases left between them. In germline, CDR1 is MNHEY, CDR2 SMNVEV (reference sequence). The CDR3 sequence is CASSLYAGTEAFF. In nucleotides, the CDR3 is TGTGCCAGCAGTTTATATGCCGGCACTGAAGCTTTCTTT.

This clonotype was detected a few times. The genes are TRBV4-3 and TRBJ2-1; TRBD1 matches 7 bases. With V trimmed by 0 bases and J by 0 bases, 5 bases remained unmatched. This CDR3 is built from 17 residues. The germline gives CDR1 LGHNA, CDR2 YSLEER. CDR3: CASSQDPDRDSYNEQFF. The CDR3 DNA is TGCGCCAGCAGCCAAGATCCCGACAGGGACTCCTACAATGAGCAGTTCTTC.

This rearrangement joins TRBV27 to TRBJ2-1; 7 nucleotides match TRBD2. V was pared by 3 bases and J by 1 base, with 3 bases of the junction left unmatched. The CDR3 loop spans 15 amino acids. Per the germline V gene, CDR1 is MNHEY and CDR2 is SMNVEV (reference sequence). Here the CDR3 reads CASSFVAGSYNEQFF. As DNA, the CDR3 is TGTGCCAGCAGTTTTGTAGCGGGTTCCTACAATGAGCAGTTCTTC.

V and J are TRBV5-1 and TRBJ2-5; D possibly corresponds to TRBD1 (6 bases). Germline lookup yields CDR1 SGHRS and CDR2 YFSETQ. With 5 bases removed from V and 1 base from J, the gap between germline ends came to 9 bases. CDR3 size: 13 residues. DNA of the CDR3: TGCGCCAGCAGGAAACAGGGCCAAGAGACCCAGTACTTC. Translation: CASRKQGQETQYF.

This clonotype was observed a handful of times. The chain links TRBV10-3 to TRBJ2-7; maybe TRBD2 (6 bases). The CDR3 runs to 11 residues. In germline, CDR1 is ENHRY, CDR2 SYGVKD. V was pared by 10 bases and J by 1 base, with 8 bases between. CDR3 nucleotide sequence: TGTGCCACCGCGGGATCCTACGAGCAGTACGTC. It translates to CATAGSYEQYV.

The chain recombines TRBV20-1 with TRBJ2-1; D possibly uses TRBD1 or TRBD2 (5 bases each). This CDR3 has 15 residues. V gave up 3 bases and J gave up 8 bases, with 20 bases separating them. Germline V gene data show CDR1 as DFQATT and CDR2 as SNEGSKA (reference sequence). The CDR3 region has the DNA TGCAGTGCTAGGATGCAGGGACCCCTTTGGGATGAGCAGTTCTTC. Protein product: CSARMQGPLWDEQFF.

This clonotype was seen a few times. The chain combines TRBV4-3 with TRBJ2-2; tentatively, D is TRBD2 (5 bases). The CDR3 length is 15 residues. The germline CDR1 and CDR2 sequences are LGHNA and YSLEER. The V gene lost 1 base and the J gene lost 6 bases, with 12 bases spanning the gap. The chain's CDR3 is CASSQVARGSGELFF. As DNA, the CDR3 is TGCGCCAGCAGCCAAGTAGCTCGGGGTTCCGGGGAGCTGTTTTTT.

Turning to this clonotype: One end of the junction fails to match germline, which may point to a read error. The rearrangement joins TRBV7-6 to TRBJ2-7; 8 bases agree with TRBD2. The CDR3 runs to 15 residues. Germline V gene data show CDR1 as SGHVS and CDR2 as FNYEAQ. The CDR3 reads CASGLERGPYYEQYF. The CDR3 coding sequence is TGTGCCAGCGGCTTAGAGCGGGGGCCATACTACGAGCAGTACTTC.

The genes are TRBV5-6 and TRBJ2-3; D possibly corresponds to TRBD1 (6 bases). This CDR3 is 11 amino acids long. CDR1 and CDR2 from the germline V gene are SGHDT and YYEEEE. Trimming stripped 6 bases from V and 6 bases from J, with 8 bases between. The CDR3 nucleotides read TGTGCCAGCACCCAGGGGGATACGCAGTATTTT. This encodes CASTQGDTQYF.

The J gene is TRBJ2-2, the V gene TRBV27, with a weak D call TRBD1 (8 bases). Germline V gives CDR1 MNHEY, CDR2 SMNVEV (reference sequence). CDR3 length: 14 amino acids. Trimming stripped 4 bases from V and 6 bases from J, with 12 bases between. The CDR3 region is CASSWTGRAGELFF. The CDR3 DNA reads as TGTGCCAGCAGTTGGACAGGGAGGGCCGGGGAGCTGTTTTTT.

The gene calls are TRBV9 and TRBJ2-2; 14 positions agree with TRBD2. The CDR3 spans 17 residues. The V and J ends lost 0 bases and 4 bases, in that order; junction bases with no gene match: 2. Germline loops: CDR1 SGDLS, CDR2 YYNGEE. Here the CDR3 DNA reads TGTGCCAGCAGCGTAGGACTAGCGGGGGGGAGCACCGGGGAGCTGTTTTTT. Its translation: CASSVGLAGGSTGELFF.

This clonotype was counted ten times or more. V is TRBV27 and J is TRBJ2-2; 7 positions match TRBD2. Germline CDR1 and CDR2: MNHEY and SMNVEV (reference sequence). CDR3 length: 16 residues. V was clipped by 2 bases and J by 3 bases; unmatched bases: 6. The CDR3 reads CASSLGAGVHTGELFF. As DNA, the CDR3 is TGTGCCAGCAGTTTAGGGGCGGGGGTTCACACCGGGGAGCTGTTTTTT.

This clonotype has a handful of counts. The chain combines TRBV10-3 with TRBJ2-3, with D maybe TRBD2 (6 bases). CDR1 is ENHRY, CDR2 SYGVKD, per germline. Trimming pared 2 bases from V and 2 bases from J, leaving 14 bases between. The CDR3 is 16 amino acids. The CDR3 DNA sequence: TGTGCCATCAGTGAGCTTGGGCGGGGTAACACAGATACGCAGTATTTT. Its translation is CAISELGRGNTDTQYF.

This clonotype was seen more than once but under ten times. This chain connects TRBV20-1 to TRBJ2-1; D might be TRBD2 (6 bases). Trimming removed 6 bases at V and 6 bases at J, with 21 bases between. Germline V lookup: CDR1 DFQATT, CDR2 SNEGSKA (reference sequence). This CDR3 contains 15 residues. The CDR3 coding sequence is TGCAGTGCCGTCAACTCGGGGGAAGTCGGCAATGAGCAGTTCTTC. Amino acids: CSAVNSGEVGNEQFF.